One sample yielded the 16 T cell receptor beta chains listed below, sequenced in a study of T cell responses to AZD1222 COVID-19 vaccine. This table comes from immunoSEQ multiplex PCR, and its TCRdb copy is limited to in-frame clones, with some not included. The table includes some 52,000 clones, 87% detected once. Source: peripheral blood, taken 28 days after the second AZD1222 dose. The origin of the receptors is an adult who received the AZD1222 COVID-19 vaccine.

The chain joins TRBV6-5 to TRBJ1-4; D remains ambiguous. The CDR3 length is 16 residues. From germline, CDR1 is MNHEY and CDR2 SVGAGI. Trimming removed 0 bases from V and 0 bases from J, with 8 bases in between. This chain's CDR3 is CASSYSSGPTNEKLFF. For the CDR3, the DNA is TGTGCCAGCAGTTACTCGAGTGGGCCAACTAATGAAAAACTGTTTTTT.

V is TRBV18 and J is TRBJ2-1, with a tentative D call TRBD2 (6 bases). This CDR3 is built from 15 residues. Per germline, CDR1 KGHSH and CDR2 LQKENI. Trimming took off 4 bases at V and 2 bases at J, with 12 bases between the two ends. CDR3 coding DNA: TGTGCCAGCTCACTTAGCGGAGCCCCCTACAATGAGCAGTTCTTC. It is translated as CASSLSGAPYNEQFF.

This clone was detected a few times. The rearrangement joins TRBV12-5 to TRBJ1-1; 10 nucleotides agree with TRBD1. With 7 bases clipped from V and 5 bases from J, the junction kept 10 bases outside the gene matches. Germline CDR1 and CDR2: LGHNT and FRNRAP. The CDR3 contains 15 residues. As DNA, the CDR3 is TGTGCTAGTGCCCCATCGACAGGGGGCAGGACTGAAGCTTTCTTT. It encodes CASAPSTGGRTEAFF.

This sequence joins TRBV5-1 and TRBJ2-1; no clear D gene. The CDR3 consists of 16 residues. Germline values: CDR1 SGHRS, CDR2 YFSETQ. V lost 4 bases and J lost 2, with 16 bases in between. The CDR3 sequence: CASSETLGVTYNEQFF. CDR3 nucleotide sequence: TGCGCCAGCAGCGAGACCCTCGGCGTCACCTACAATGAGCAGTTCTTC.

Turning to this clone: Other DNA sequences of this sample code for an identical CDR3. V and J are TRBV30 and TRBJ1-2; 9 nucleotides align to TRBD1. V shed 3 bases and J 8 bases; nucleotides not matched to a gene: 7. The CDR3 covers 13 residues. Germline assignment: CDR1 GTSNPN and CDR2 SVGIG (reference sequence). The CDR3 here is CAWRPQGAGGYTF. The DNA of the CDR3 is TGTGCCTGGAGGCCACAGGGGGCTGGGGGCTACACCTTC.

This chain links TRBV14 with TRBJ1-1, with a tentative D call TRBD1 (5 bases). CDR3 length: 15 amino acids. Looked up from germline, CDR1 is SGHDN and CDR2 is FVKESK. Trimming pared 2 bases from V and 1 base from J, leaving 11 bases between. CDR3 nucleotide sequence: TGTGCCAGCAGCCAATTTCGCGGGGGGAACACTGAAGCTTTCTTT. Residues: CASSQFRGGNTEAFF.

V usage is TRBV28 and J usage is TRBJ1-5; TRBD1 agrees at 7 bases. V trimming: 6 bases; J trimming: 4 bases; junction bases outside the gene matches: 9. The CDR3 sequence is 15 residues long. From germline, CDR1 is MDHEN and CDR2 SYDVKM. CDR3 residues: CASSYRGLSNQPQHF. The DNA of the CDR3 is TGTGCCAGCAGCTACAGGGGTTTGTCTAATCAGCCCCAGCATTTT.

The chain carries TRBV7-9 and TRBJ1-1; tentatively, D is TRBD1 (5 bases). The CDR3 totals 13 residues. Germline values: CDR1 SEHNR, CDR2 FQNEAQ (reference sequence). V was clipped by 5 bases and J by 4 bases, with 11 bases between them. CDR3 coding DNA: TGTGCCAGCAGCGTACAGGATTTCACTGAAGCTTTCTTT. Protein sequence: CASSVQDFTEAFF.

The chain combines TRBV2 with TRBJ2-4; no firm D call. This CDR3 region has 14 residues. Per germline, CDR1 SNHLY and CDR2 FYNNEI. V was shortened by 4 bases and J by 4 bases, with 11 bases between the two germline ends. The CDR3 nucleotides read TGTGCCAGCAGTGGGACCTGGTTTAAAAACATTCAGTACTTC. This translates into CASSGTWFKNIQYF.

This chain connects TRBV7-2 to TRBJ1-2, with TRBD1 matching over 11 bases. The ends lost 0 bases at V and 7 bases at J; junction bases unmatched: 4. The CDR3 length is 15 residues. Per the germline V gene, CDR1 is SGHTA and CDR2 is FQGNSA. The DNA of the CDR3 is TGTGCCAGCAGCTTAGCGAGGACAGGGGGCGGTGGCTACACCTTC. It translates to CASSLARTGGGGYTF.

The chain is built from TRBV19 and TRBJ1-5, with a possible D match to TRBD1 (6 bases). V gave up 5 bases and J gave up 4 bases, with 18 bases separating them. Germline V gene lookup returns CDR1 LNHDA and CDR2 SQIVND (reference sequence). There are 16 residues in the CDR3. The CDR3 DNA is TGTGCCAGTAGTCCCACCCAGGGGATGAGTAATCAGCCCCAGCATTTT. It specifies CASSPTQGMSNQPQHF.

The CDR3: CASRRPGLAGVVEQYF. CDR3 DNA sequence: TGTGCCAGCAGACGACCGGGACTAGCGGGAGTTGTCGAGCAGTACTTC. This rearrangement joins TRBV27 to TRBJ2-7, with TRBD2 matching over 14 bases. J gave up 6 bases and V 6 bases, and 10 bases lay outside the gene matches. Germline V gene lookup returns CDR1 MNHEY and CDR2 SMNVEV (reference sequence). This CDR3 is built from 16 residues.

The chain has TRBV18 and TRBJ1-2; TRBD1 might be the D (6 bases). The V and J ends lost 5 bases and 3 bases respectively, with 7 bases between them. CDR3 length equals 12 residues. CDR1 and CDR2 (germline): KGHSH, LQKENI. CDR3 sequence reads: CASSAGDYGYTF. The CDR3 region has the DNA TGTGCCAGCTCAGCAGGGGACTATGGCTACACCTTC.

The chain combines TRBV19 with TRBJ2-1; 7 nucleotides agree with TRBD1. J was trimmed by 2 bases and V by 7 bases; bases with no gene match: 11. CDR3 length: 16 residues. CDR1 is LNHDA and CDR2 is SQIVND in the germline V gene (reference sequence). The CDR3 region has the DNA TGTGCCAGTACCCAGCCAGGGGGAGTCACCTACAATGAGCAGTTCTTC. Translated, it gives CASTQPGGVTYNEQFF.

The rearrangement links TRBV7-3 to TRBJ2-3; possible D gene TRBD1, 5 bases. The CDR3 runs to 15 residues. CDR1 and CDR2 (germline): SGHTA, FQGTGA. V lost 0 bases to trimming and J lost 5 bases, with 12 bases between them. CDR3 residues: CASSLTGALKDTQYF. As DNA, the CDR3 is TGTGCCAGCAGCTTAACAGGGGCTCTGAAAGATACGCAGTATTTT.

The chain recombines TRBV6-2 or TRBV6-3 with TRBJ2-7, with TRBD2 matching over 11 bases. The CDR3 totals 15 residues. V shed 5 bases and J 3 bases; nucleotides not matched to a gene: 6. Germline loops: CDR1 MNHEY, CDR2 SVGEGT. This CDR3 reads CASSSSGRADYEQYF. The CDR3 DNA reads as TGTGCCAGCAGTAGTAGCGGGAGGGCCGACTACGAGCAGTACTTC.